Shown below are 16 T cell receptor beta chains from a single sample sequenced in a study of beta chain features in type 1 diabetes (dated by TCRdb to the late 2010s). General study outcomes and caveats: In all four CD4+ subsets, TCRB CDR3 length was moderately but significantly shorter in type 1 diabetes patients.

Their antigen targets remain unknown. Libraries were constructed by the immunoSEQ multiplex PCR assay. The High Capacity cDNA Reverse Transcription Kit was used to reverse transcribe all of the isolated RNA, meaning that expressed TCRB transcripts were what got sequenced. Drawn from immuneACCESS, this table holds only the in-frame rearrangements with V and J called that TCRdb kept. Clones are partly lost; checked studies trace under half to an unresolved V gene and leave the rest unexplained. The sample profile shows roughly 150,000 clones; approximately 9.1% of them were found once. In total, the top ten clones hold about 0.7% of the sample. The sequencing input was central memory CD4+ T cells from blood. The origin of the receptors is a woman aged 25 to 39 with type 1 diabetes.

This clone was observed a few times. This sample includes further DNA sequences coding for the same CDR3. This chain links TRBV5-4 with TRBJ2-1, with D perhaps TRBD2 (6 bases). The CDR3 is made up of 14 amino acids. In germline, CDR1 is SGHNT, CDR2 YYREEE (reference sequence). V shed 0 bases and J shed 6 bases, with 10 bases lying between them. CDR3 sequence: CASSLELAGNEQFF. CDR3 in DNA: TGTGCCAGCAGCTTGGAACTAGCCGGCAATGAGCAGTTCTTC.

This chain joins TRBV18 and TRBJ2-7; TRBD1 matches at 9 bases. J gave up 6 bases and V 5 bases, and 5 bases lay outside the gene matches. The CDR3 loop spans 13 amino acids. Germline V gene sequence: CDR1 KGHSH, CDR2 LQKENI. CDR3 sequence: CASSRDRVSEQYF. CDR3 coding DNA: TGTGCCAGCTCAAGGGACAGGGTTTCCGAGCAGTACTTC.

The chain has TRBV11-2 and TRBJ1-1, with unresolved D. The germline V and J ends were trimmed by 2 bases and 0 bases, with 7 bases remaining between them. The CDR3 has 14 residues. Germline V gives CDR1 SGHAT, CDR2 FQNNGV. The CDR3 spells CASSLSSMNTEAFF. In DNA, the CDR3 is TGTGCCAGCAGCTTATCTTCTATGAACACTGAAGCTTTCTTT.

This clone was observed a few times. The chain combines TRBV5-6 with TRBJ2-1, with TRBD1 matching over 8 bases. This CDR3 spans 15 amino acids. Germline CDR1 is SGHDT and CDR2 is YYEEEE. The V segment lost 4 bases and the J segment 5 bases; nucleotides outside the gene matches: 8. Here the CDR3 DNA reads TGTGCCAGCAGCACCCTGACAGGGGCCGACAATGAGCAGTTCTTC. Protein: CASSTLTGADNEQFF.

This clone was observed a handful of times. The J gene is TRBJ2-1, the V gene TRBV28; TRBD2 matches at 9 bases. The CDR3 is made up of 16 amino acids. The germline V gene has CDR1 MDHEN and CDR2 SYDVKM. V dropped 1 base and J dropped 2; count of bases not matched to a gene: 3. This chain's CDR3 is CASSLSLAGAYNEQFF. As DNA, the CDR3 is TGTGCCAGCAGTTTATCCTTAGCGGGGGCCTACAATGAGCAGTTCTTC.

This clone turned up a few times. The CDR3 region is CSVAGTSGISYEQYF. Here the CDR3 DNA reads TGCAGCGTTGCCGGGACTAGCGGGATCTCCTACGAGCAGTACTTC. V is TRBV29-1 and J is TRBJ2-7, with 13 positions matching TRBD2. V trimming: 4 bases; J trimming: 0 bases; junction bases outside the gene matches: 3. The V gene's germline CDR1 is SQVTM and CDR2 ANQGSEA. CDR3 length: 15 amino acids.

This clone was observed a few times. CDR3 amino acids: CASSIVQRETQYF. The DNA of the CDR3 is TGTGCCAGTAGTATAGTTCAGAGGGAGACCCAGTACTTC. The chain couples TRBV19 to TRBJ2-5; no reliable D call. Trimming left V 1 base short and J 5 bases short, with 8 bases between. Germline V CDR1 and CDR2: LNHDA, SQIVND (reference sequence). The CDR3 loop spans 13 amino acids.

This clone came up a few times. The chain combines TRBV5-1 with TRBJ2-1, with 9 bases identical to TRBD2. Germline V CDR1 and CDR2: SGHRS, YFSETQ. The CDR3 runs to 15 residues. Unmatched junction bases numbered 5, after V lost 4 bases and J lost 3 bases. The CDR3 coding sequence is TGCGCCAGCAGCATGACTAGCGGTAGCTACAATGAGCAGTTCTTC. Its translation: CASSMTSGSYNEQFF.

CDR3 sequence reads: CASSEQGVGSYEQYF. Here the CDR3 DNA reads TGTGCCAGCAGTGAACAGGGGGTGGGCTCCTACGAGCAGTACTTC. The rearrangement uses TRBV14 and TRBJ2-7; 8 nucleotides agree with TRBD1. V dropped 6 bases and J dropped 0; count of bases not matched to a gene: 7. CDR1 is SGHDN, CDR2 FVKESK, per germline. The CDR3 is 15 amino acids.

This clone was observed a handful of times. CDR3 protein: CAISEGFSTDTQYF. The CDR3 region has the DNA TGTGCCATCAGTGAGGGCTTTTCCACAGATACGCAGTATTTT. V usage is TRBV10-3 and J usage is TRBJ2-3; D is undetermined. The V end was cut by 2 bases, the J end by 2 bases, with 8 bases between. Germline V gene sequence: CDR1 ENHRY, CDR2 SYGVKD. The length of the CDR3 is 14 residues.

The genes are TRBV23-1 and TRBJ1-1, with 7 bases that match TRBD1. TRBV23-1 is flagged as an ORF with uncertain function. CDR3 length: 12 amino acids. V gave up 7 bases and J gave up 6 bases; unmatched junction bases: 5. The CDR3 loop reads CASNSGQPEAFF. CDR3 in DNA: TGCGCCAGCAACTCGGGACAGCCTGAAGCTTTCTTT.

The genes are TRBV30 and TRBJ1-5, with a weak D call TRBD1 (5 bases). The germline V gene has CDR1 GTSNPN and CDR2 SVGIG (reference sequence). This CDR3 is built from 15 residues. V lost 2 bases, J lost 3 bases, and 14 bases lay in between. The CDR3 loop is CAWSSVGRNNQPQHF. CDR3 DNA sequence: TGTGCCTGGAGTTCAGTGGGGCGTAACAATCAGCCCCAGCATTTT.

The chain joins TRBV4-2 to TRBJ2-2; 10 bases agree with TRBD2. V lost 0 bases to trimming and J lost 3 bases; unmatched junction nucleotides: 1. This CDR3 region has 16 residues. CDR1 LGHNA and CDR2 YNFKEQ come from the germline V gene. CDR3 bases: TGTGCCAGCAGCCAAGATCTAGCGGGAGACACCGGGGAGCTGTTTTTT. It codes for CASSQDLAGDTGELFF.

The chain joins TRBV4-2 to TRBJ2-7; tentatively, D is TRBD1 (6 bases). The CDR3 loop spans 16 amino acids. The germline gives CDR1 LGHNA, CDR2 YNFKEQ. The V end was cut by 4 bases, the J end by 1 base, with 17 bases between. In DNA, the CDR3 is TGTGCCAGCAGCCGAAAAGCTTTACAGGGATCCTACGAGCAGTACTTC. Translated, it gives CASSRKALQGSYEQYF.

This chain joins TRBV27 and TRBJ1-2; 9 bases map to TRBD1. The J segment lost 6 bases and the V segment lost 5 bases, leaving 10 bases of the junction unmatched. Germline V gene lookup returns CDR1 MNHEY and CDR2 SMNVEV (reference sequence). The CDR3 has 15 amino acids. The CDR3 loop is CASSPNPTGGNGYTF. Written as DNA, the CDR3 is TGTGCCAGCAGTCCCAACCCGACAGGGGGGAATGGCTACACCTTC.

The rearrangement uses TRBV30 and TRBJ2-5, with 7 bases aligning to TRBD1. The J segment lost 2 bases and the V segment lost 5 bases, leaving 8 bases of the junction unmatched. Looked up from germline, CDR1 is GTSNPN and CDR2 is SVGIG (reference sequence). CDR3 length: 14 amino acids. Written as DNA, the CDR3 is TGTGCCTGGGAGAAGTCGGGACAGCAAGAGACCCAGTACTTC. Encoded protein: CAWEKSGQQETQYF.